This is a list of T cell receptor beta chains from one sample in a study of T cells in Graves' hyperthyroidism and ophthalmopathy. Via MiXCR, TCRdb re-called the multiplex PCR reads, giving one row per CDR3 protein. The sample contains approximately 400,000 distinct CDR3 sequences, about 14% of which appear only once. The sequenced material came from blood. The receptors here all came from a man between 25 and 39 years old with Graves' hyperthyroidism that later progressed to Graves' ophthalmopathy. Both conserved end residues are part of each CDR3. D genes are given only for firm matches. Some rows have no size entry. The others give once, few or many, or a class for an expanded clone.

cdr3_aa,cdr3_nt,d_call,clone_size,v_call,j_call
CSVADRYNSPLHF,TGCAGCGTTGCGGACAGGTATAATTCACCCCTCCACTTT,TRBD1,few,TRBV29-1,TRBJ1-6
CASSLESSNNCQPQHF,TGTGCCAGCAGCTTAGAGAGCTCTAATAATTGTCAGCCCCAGCATTTT,.,many,TRBV11-1,TRBJ1-5
CASSPDRTYEQYF,TGTGCCAGCTCACCAGACAGGACCTACGAGCAGTACTTC,.,many,TRBV18,TRBJ2-7
CASSQDSAFGEKLFF,TGTGCCAGCAGCCAAGACAGCGCATTCGGTGAAAAACTGTTTTTT,.,few,TRBV3-1,TRBJ1-4
CASSLTAGGGGYTF,TGTGCCAGCAGTTTAACGGCAGGGGGCGGGGGCTACACCTTC,TRBD1,.,TRBV28,TRBJ1-2
CASSPDRGHQPQHF,TGTGCCAGCTCACCGGACAGGGGGCATCAGCCCCAGCATTTT,TRBD1,few,TRBV18,TRBJ1-5
CASSSTPSYSGGRWETQYF,TGTGCCAGCAGTTCTACACCCTCCTACTCAGGGGGCAGGTGGGAGACCCAGTACTTC,TRBD1,many,TRBV28,TRBJ2-5
CASSYRANQETQYF,TGTGCCAGCAGTTACAGGGCTAACCAAGAGACCCAGTACTTC,.,.,TRBV6-5,TRBJ2-5
CASSPTSGGIPDTQYF,TGTGCCAGCAGTCCTACTAGCGGGGGGATCCCAGATACGCAGTATTTT,TRBD2,.,TRBV7-9,TRBJ2-3
CAWSVFQRAWETQYF,TGTGCCTGGAGTGTATTTCAAAGGGCTTGGGAGACCCAGTACTTC,.,few,TRBV30,TRBJ2-5
CASSLTSLSVPHYGYTF,TGTGCCAGCAGCTTAACGTCTCTCTCAGTGCCACACTATGGCTACACCTTC,.,.,TRBV7-9,TRBJ1-2
CASSLRDPNYNSPLHF,TGTGCCAGCAGCTTACGCGACCCAAACTATAATTCACCCCTCCACTTT,.,few,TRBV7-9,TRBJ1-6
CTSGQINYGYTF,TGCACTAGTGGGCAGATTAACTATGGCTACACCTTC,.,many,TRBV20-1,TRBJ1-2
CASSSGTGKHRVDEKLFF,TGTGCCAGCAGCTCCGGGACAGGCAAGCACAGGGTTGATGAAAAACTGTTTTTT,TRBD1,.,TRBV7-9,TRBJ1-4
CASSLGMGQAPLHF,TGTGCCAGCAGTTTAGGTATGGGGCAGGCACCCCTCCACTTT,.,few,TRBV12-3/TRBV12-4,TRBJ1-6
CASSSTGQRNEQFF,TGTGCCAGCAGCTCTACGGGACAGCGGAATGAGCAGTTCTTC,TRBD1,few,TRBV7-9,TRBJ2-1
CASSRSGVLMADTQYF,TGTGCCAGCAGTCGCTCGGGAGTTTTGATGGCAGATACGCAGTATTTT,.,many,TRBV12-3/TRBV12-4,TRBJ2-3
CASSIRTGSYEQYF,TGTGCCAGCAGCATCCGGACAGGATCCTACGAGCAGTACTTC,TRBD1,many,TRBV12-3/TRBV12-4,TRBJ2-7
CSAPELAGGNEQFF,TGCAGTGCTCCCGAACTAGCGGGGGGCAATGAGCAGTTCTTC,TRBD2,many,TRBV20-1,TRBJ2-1
CASSLRLNGYTF,TGTGCCAGCAGTTTAAGGTTAAATGGCTACACCTTC,.,few,TRBV28,TRBJ1-2
CASSLAGTRAYEQYF,TGTGCCAGCAGCTTAGCCGGGACACGGGCCTACGAGCAGTACTTC,.,many,TRBV11-2,TRBJ2-7
CASSLENVYNEQFF,TGTGCCAGCAGCTTAGAGAACGTCTACAATGAGCAGTTCTTC,.,few,TRBV11-3,TRBJ2-1
CASKKRQGSSSGANVLTF,TGTGCCAGCAAAAAAAGACAGGGTTCCAGCTCTGGGGCCAACGTCCTGACTTTC,TRBD1,few,TRBV2,TRBJ2-6
CASSYGTGVGKNIQYF,TGTGCCAGCTCCTACGGGACAGGGGTTGGCAAAAACATTCAGTACTTC,TRBD1,.,TRBV18,TRBJ2-4
CASTRGQGESPLHF,TGCGCCAGCACCCGGGGGCAGGGAGAATCACCCCTCCACTTT,.,few,TRBV5-1,TRBJ1-6
CASSIGGGTEAFF,TGTGCCAGTAGTATAGGGGGGGGCACTGAAGCTTTCTTT,.,many,TRBV19,TRBJ1-1
CASSPGYTDTQYF,TGTGCCAGCTCACCAGGGTACACAGATACGCAGTATTTT,.,few,TRBV18,TRBJ2-3
CASSNVQAASGNTIYF,TGTGCCAGCAGTAACGTTCAGGCGGCCTCTGGAAACACCATATATTTT,.,few,TRBV6-1,TRBJ1-3
CASSLAGEDEQFF,TGCGCCAGCAGCTTGGCAGGGGAGGATGAGCAGTTCTTC,.,many,TRBV5-1,TRBJ2-1
CASSPSGLEETQYF,TGTGCCAGCAGCCCGAGCGGGCTAGAAGAGACCCAGTACTTC,.,many,TRBV9,TRBJ2-5
CASSLGAGSSYEQYF,TGTGCCAGCAGCTTAGGGGCGGGGAGCTCCTACGAGCAGTACTTC,.,.,TRBV7-8,TRBJ2-7
CASSYGQGGGYTF,TGTGCCAGCAGCTACGGACAGGGCGGGGGCTACACCTTC,TRBD1,many,TRBV11-2,TRBJ1-2
CASSWQEGSPLHF,TGTGCCAGCAGCTGGCAGGAGGGTTCACCCCTCCACTTT,.,few,TRBV27,TRBJ1-6
CASSVSGTQPQHF,TGTGCCAGCAGCGTTTCAGGGACTCAGCCCCAGCATTTT,.,few,TRBV9,TRBJ1-5
CASSLRQGGGYTF,TGTGCCAGCAGTTTGAGACAGGGCGGTGGCTACACCTTC,TRBD1,many,TRBV27,TRBJ1-2
CASSKTWTGDIQYF,TGTGCCAGCAGCAAGACGTGGACTGGGGACATTCAGTACTTC,.,many,TRBV7-9,TRBJ2-4
CASSPTAGADTQYF,TGTGCCAGCAGTCCCACCGCCGGCGCAGATACGCAGTATTTT,.,.,TRBV12-3/TRBV12-4,TRBJ2-3
CASSLTGGGGEFQPQHF,TGTGCCAGCAGCTTAACGGGGGGTGGGGGGGAATTCCAGCCCCAGCATTTT,.,many,TRBV7-3,TRBJ1-5
CASSHRGQGYEQYF,TGTGCCAGCAGCCACAGAGGTCAGGGCTACGAGCAGTACTTC,.,.,TRBV3-1,TRBJ2-7
CAWSEGQIYGYTF,TGTGCCTGGAGTGAGGGACAGATCTATGGCTACACCTTC,TRBD1,.,TRBV30,TRBJ1-2
CASRRVSFIVGDEQFF,TGTGCCAGCCGCCGTGTGAGCTTCATCGTCGGCGATGAGCAGTTCTTC,.,many,TRBV28,TRBJ2-1
CASSEVRGEETQYF,TGTGCCAGCAGTGAGGTCCGGGGGGAAGAGACCCAGTACTTC,TRBD2,many,TRBV2,TRBJ2-5
CASSVAGRGGRNEQFF,TGTGCCAGCAGCGTAGCCGGGCGGGGGGGCCGGAATGAGCAGTTCTTC,TRBD2,.,TRBV9,TRBJ2-1
CASSLFLMEQFF,TGTGCCAGCAGCTTATTCCTAATGGAGCAGTTCTTC,.,many,TRBV7-9,TRBJ2-1
CASSQVATGDYGYTF,TGCGCCAGCAGCCAAGTCGCGACAGGGGACTATGGCTACACCTTC,TRBD1,.,TRBV4-1,TRBJ1-2
CASSLGEGLGYGYTF,TGTGCCAGCAGCTTAGGAGAGGGTTTGGGCTATGGCTACACCTTC,.,many,TRBV11-2,TRBJ1-2
CASSPWFPPYNEQFF,TGCGCCAGCAGCCCTTGGTTCCCGCCCTACAATGAGCAGTTCTTC,.,.,TRBV4-1,TRBJ2-1
CASSLRTGGRRDEQFF,TGCGCCAGCAGCTTAAGGACAGGGGGCCGGAGGGATGAGCAGTTCTTC,TRBD1,.,TRBV5-1,TRBJ2-1
CSARFGAGSYEQYF,TGCAGTGCTAGATTCGGCGCAGGATCCTACGAGCAGTACTTC,.,many,TRBV20-1,TRBJ2-7
CASSEVLRGPRETQYF,TGTGCCAGCAGTGAAGTGCTCCGGGGGCCGCGAGAGACCCAGTACTTC,.,few,TRBV6-1,TRBJ2-5
CASSSRVGKTGELFF,TGTGCCAGCAGTTCCCGGGTGGGAAAGACCGGGGAGCTGTTTTTT,.,many,TRBV2,TRBJ2-2
CASSLGGAHNEQYF,TGTGCCAGCAGTCTCGGGGGGGCTCACAATGAGCAGTACTTC,TRBD2,.,TRBV9,TRBJ2-7
CASRLGGGRSGYTF,TGTGCCAGCAGACTCGGGGGGGGCCGAAGTGGCTACACCTTC,.,few,TRBV12-3/TRBV12-4,TRBJ1-2
CASSQPRTGGLNIQYF,TGCGCCAGCAGCCAACCTCGGACAGGGGGTTTAAACATTCAGTACTTC,TRBD1,.,TRBV4-1,TRBJ2-4
CASSLAGSGGEQYF,TGTGCCAGCAGTTTAGCGGGATCCGGGGGCGAGCAGTACTTC,.,many,TRBV28,TRBJ2-7
CASSVGGVGKLFF,TGTGCCAGCAGCGTAGGAGGGGTCGGAAAACTGTTTTTT,.,.,TRBV9,TRBJ1-4
CASSEGTEREQYF,TGCGCCAGCAGTGAAGGGACAGAGCGCGAGCAGTACTTC,TRBD1,.,TRBV10-1,TRBJ2-7
CSARVREGLSNEQFF,TGCAGTGCTAGAGTGAGGGAGGGGTTGAGCAATGAGCAGTTCTTC,TRBD2,many,TRBV20-1,TRBJ2-1
CASSFAEGQETQYF,TGTGCCAGCAGCTTCGCAGAGGGCCAAGAGACCCAGTACTTC,.,many,TRBV7-9,TRBJ2-5
CASSLHFRPGRRETQYF,TGTGCCAGCAGTTTGCATTTCCGTCCCGGGCGGCGAGAGACCCAGTACTTC,.,many,TRBV6-1,TRBJ2-5